A selection of T cell receptor beta chains follows, all from one sample in a study of post-analysis software for immune sequencing data. TCRdb analysed the PCR reads with MiXCR anew, one entry per CDR3 protein. The repertoire consists of more than 500,000 distinct CDR3 sequences, with around a third occurring once and the leading ten covering approximately 6%. Sequencing was done on a sample of blood. Receptor source: a girl between 2 and 17 years old with multiple sclerosis. CDR3s include the opening cysteine and the closing phenylalanine or tryptophan. The order of the fields is J gene, V gene, CDR3 protein.

TRBJ1-5 TRBV12-3/TRBV12-4 CASSPHSGQGSNQPQHF
TRBJ2-1 TRBV14 CASSQGTYNEQFF
TRBJ2-1 TRBV27 CASRAGLLNEQFF
TRBJ1-4 TRBV27 CASSGRQGGLGKLFF
TRBJ1-2 TRBV6-6 CASAQGQGIYGYTF
TRBJ1-5 TRBV2 CASGDSHLYSNQPQHF
TRBJ2-6 TRBV3-1 CASSQDVDPGANVLTF
TRBJ2-3 TRBV3-1 CASSQAGESTDTQYF
TRBJ1-2 TRBV4-1 CASSQPVRGPRFGGYTF
TRBJ2-5 TRBV29-1 CSVDKGSGETQYF
TRBJ2-7 TRBV12-3/TRBV12-4 CASSLIPRSWKDSYEQYF
TRBJ2-3 TRBV29-1 CSVAGGGLAGGSSTDTQYF
TRBJ1-2 TRBV29-1 CSVVLVGEGYTF
TRBJ2-7 TRBV6-1 CASSELMGQSYEQYF
TRBJ2-7 TRBV20-1 CSARGPNIASGAYEQYF
TRBJ2-3 TRBV11-2 CASSYLGGSTDTQYF
TRBJ2-5 TRBV5-1 CASSGRDLTLTETQYF
TRBJ1-2 TRBV12-3/TRBV12-4 CASSPPEGMDGYTF
TRBJ2-5 TRBV15 CATSRDRGWTDQETQYF
TRBJ2-6 TRBV20-1 CSARATFRTSGGAGANVLTF
TRBJ1-1 TRBV5-1 CASSLSQGGTEAFF
TRBJ2-1 TRBV28 CASSFGGWSEQFF
TRBJ1-1 TRBV2 CASSEQFMNTEAFF
TRBJ2-7 TRBV20-1 CSAREGTASYEQYF
TRBJ2-7 TRBV25-1 CASSRGSQYNEQYF
- TRBV20-1 CSASLGGGFYEQYF
TRBJ2-1 TRBV5-1 CASSLDGGPVSYNEQFF
TRBJ1-2 TRBV10-3 CAISGSWTDHYGYTF
TRBJ2-7 TRBV5-1 CASSLAGQGASEQYF
TRBJ2-5 TRBV29-1 CSVERRGKETQYF
TRBJ1-2 TRBV9 CASSVDRVGGGYTF
TRBJ2-1 TRBV2 CASIHLSSYNEQFF
TRBJ2-6 TRBV4-1 CASSQDEGQGPPGANVLTF
TRBJ2-1 TRBV5-1 CASSATASRGEQFF
TRBJ2-3 TRBV12-5 CASGCSEGGTDTQYF
TRBJ1-2 TRBV7-2 CASSPRPGGVGGGYTF
TRBJ1-5 TRBV6-1 CASSEGAASNQPQHF
TRBJ2-1 TRBV29-1 CSVENQIVEQFF
- TRBV29-1 CSVDQGTETQYF
TRBJ2-7 TRBV12-3/TRBV12-4 CASSSTSYNEQYF
TRBJ2-5 TRBV18 CASSRDRNLQETQYF
TRBJ2-1 TRBV9 CASSWGGLAGNEQFF
TRBJ1-5 TRBV4-1 CASSQDPIYSNQPQHF
TRBJ1-1 TRBV19 CASKGLTNTEAFF
TRBJ2-5 TRBV2 CASLRDRGQETQYF
TRBJ2-3 TRBV7-9 CASSSELRGPSQYF